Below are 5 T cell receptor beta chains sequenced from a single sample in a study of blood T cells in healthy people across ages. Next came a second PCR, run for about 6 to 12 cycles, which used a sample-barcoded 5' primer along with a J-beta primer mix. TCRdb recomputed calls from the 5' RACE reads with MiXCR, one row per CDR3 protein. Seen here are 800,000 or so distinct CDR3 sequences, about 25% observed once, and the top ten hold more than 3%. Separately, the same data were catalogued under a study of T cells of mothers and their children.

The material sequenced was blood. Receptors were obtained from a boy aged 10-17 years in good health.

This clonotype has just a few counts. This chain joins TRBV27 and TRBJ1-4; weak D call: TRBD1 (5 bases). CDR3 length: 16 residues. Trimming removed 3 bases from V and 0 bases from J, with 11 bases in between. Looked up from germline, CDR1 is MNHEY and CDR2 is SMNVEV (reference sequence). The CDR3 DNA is TGTGCCAGCAGTTTTTCAGGGATCGCAACTAATGAAAAACTGTTTTTT. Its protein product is CASSFSGIATNEKLFF.

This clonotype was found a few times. CDR3 DNA: TGCGCCAGCAGCCGCAAGCAGAGCGCAACTAATGAAAAACTGTTTTTT. Amino acid sequence: CASSRKQSATNEKLFF. The rearrangement joins TRBV4-3 to TRBJ1-4; D is undetermined. Trimming removed 4 bases at V and 0 bases at J, with 12 bases between. This CDR3 contains 16 residues. Germline values: CDR1 LGHNA, CDR2 YSLEER.

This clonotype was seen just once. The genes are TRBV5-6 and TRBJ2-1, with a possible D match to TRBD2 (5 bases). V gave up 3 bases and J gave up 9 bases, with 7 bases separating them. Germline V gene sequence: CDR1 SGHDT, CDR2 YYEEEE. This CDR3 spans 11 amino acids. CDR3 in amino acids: CASSWAGEQFF. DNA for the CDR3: TGTGCCAGCAGCTGGGCGGGTGAGCAGTTCTTC.

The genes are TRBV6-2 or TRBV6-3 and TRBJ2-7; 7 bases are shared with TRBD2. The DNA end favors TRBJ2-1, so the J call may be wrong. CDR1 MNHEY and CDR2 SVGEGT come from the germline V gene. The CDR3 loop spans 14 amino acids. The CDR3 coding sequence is TGTGCCAGCAGTTACGGCGGGAGTAAGGTTGAGCAGTTCTTC. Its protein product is CASSYGGSKVEQFF.

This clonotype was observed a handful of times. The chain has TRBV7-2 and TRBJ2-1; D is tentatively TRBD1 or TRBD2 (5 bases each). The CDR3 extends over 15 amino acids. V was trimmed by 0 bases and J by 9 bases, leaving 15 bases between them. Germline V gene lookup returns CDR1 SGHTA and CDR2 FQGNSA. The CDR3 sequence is CASSLAGDSYTEQFF. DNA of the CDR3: TGTGCCAGCAGCTTAGCGGGAGACAGTTATACTGAGCAGTTCTTC.